This T cell receptor (beta chain) was captured in a study of identical twins. General study findings and limits: It was cross-sectional statistical analysis, not following the same donors, that the conclusions relied on.

Germline V CDR1 and CDR2: SGDLS, YYNGEE. CDR3 size: 14 residues. Trimming took 5 bases from V and 0 from J, leaving 12 bases between them. TCRdb reprocessed the 5' RACE reads via MiXCR and lists one record per CDR3 protein. The sample lists some 690,000 distinct CDR3 sequences, less than 25% occurring once. This clonotype was seen more than once but under ten times. Its antigen is undetermined. Each donor (without exception) was a healthy Caucasian. These data were likewise used in another study, on T cells expressing NK-cell markers. That investigation notes: For several experiments, T cell sorting was restricted to the alpha-beta TCR population by means of an anti-gamma-delta TCR antibody. A range of roughly 1.0-8% of CD8+ T cells consisted of dominant NKG2C+ clonotypes in roughly 6 donors.

This receptor was taken from a woman aged 18-29 years in good health. This chain uses TRBV9 with TRBJ2-7; the D call may be TRBD1 or TRBD2 (5 bases each). Sequencing used PBMCs. The CDR3 DNA reads as TGTGCCAGCAGTACGGGGCCCAGCTCCTACGAGCAGTACTTC. Translation gives CASSTGPSSYEQYF.